One sample yielded the 31 T cell receptor beta chains listed below, sequenced in a study of blood T cell repertoires in COVID-19. The method was immunoSEQ multiplex PCR; TCRdb's version includes in-frame clones alone and lacks a portion of them. The table records under 150,000 clones, around nine tenths of them present only once. Sequencing was done on a sample of peripheral blood. The receptors were sampled from a man between 45 and 60 years old with active or convalescent COVID-19.

The gene calls are TRBV7-2 and TRBJ2-1, with D maybe TRBD1 (6 bases). V lost 0 bases and J lost 2, with 11 bases in between. The CDR3 totals 16 residues. The germline CDR1 and CDR2 sequences are SGHTA and FQGNSA. CDR3: CASSLATGQPYNEQFF. DNA for the CDR3: TGTGCCAGCAGCTTAGCAACGGGACAACCCTACAATGAGCAGTTCTTC. The variable domain in full, with the rest retrieved from reference TRBV7-2 and TRBJ2-1, is GAGVSQSPSNKVTEKGKDVELRCDPISGHTALYWYRQSLGQGLEFLIYFQGNSAPDKSGLPSDRFSAERTGGSVSTLTIQRTQQEDSAVYLCASSLATGQPYNEQFFGPGTRLTVL.

This chain uses TRBV7-8 with TRBJ2-5; TRBD2 aligns across 8 bases. The V gene end was trimmed by 3 bases and the J gene end by 5 bases; junction bases not matched to a gene: 8. The germline gives CDR1 SGHVS, CDR2 FQNEAQ. The CDR3 totals 15 residues. CDR3 nucleotides: TGTGCCAGCAGCTTCGGTCGGGGGGGCCTGGAGACCCAGTACTTC. This codes for CASSFGRGGLETQYF.

The chain has TRBV13 and TRBJ1-5; D not certain. CDR1 PRHDT and CDR2 FYEKMQ come from the germline V gene (reference sequence). Trimming cost V 5 bases and J 1 base, with 6 bases left between them. The CDR3 loop spans 13 amino acids. CDR3 residues: CASSPGSNQPQHF. The CDR3 DNA is TGTGCCAGCAGCCCCGGGAGCAATCAGCCCCAGCATTTT.

In this sample, this clone turned up once. J is TRBJ2-3 and V is TRBV7-9; no clear D. The CDR3 totals 14 residues. The V end was cut by 1 base, the J end by 5 bases, with 10 bases between. In germline, CDR1 is SEHNR, CDR2 FQNEAQ (reference sequence). In DNA form, the CDR3 reads TGTGCCAGCAGCTTAGAATTTCCGGGAGATACGCAGTATTTT. Protein sequence: CASSLEFPGDTQYF.

The chain employs TRBV5-1 and TRBJ1-2; 9 bases line up with TRBD1. The CDR3 consists of 15 residues. Germline CDR1 SGHRS, CDR2 YFSETQ. V lost 0 bases and J lost 5; bases outside the gene matches: 5. The CDR3 sequence is CASSLVQQGAYGYTF. The CDR3, as DNA: TGCGCCAGCAGCTTGGTTCAACAGGGGGCTTATGGCTACACCTTC.

The V gene is TRBV5-5, the J gene TRBJ1-2; D possibly corresponds to TRBD1 (5 bases). Germline CDR1 is SGHKS and CDR2 is YYEKEE (reference sequence). The germline V and J ends were trimmed by 10 bases and 8 bases, with 21 bases remaining between them. This CDR3 has 13 amino acids. In DNA form, the CDR3 reads TGTGCCGGATCGCGGGACGGCTCTGAAGGCTACACCTTC. Its translation is CAGSRDGSEGYTF. Together with reference TRBV5-5 and TRBJ1-2, the CDR3 gives the full variable domain: DAGVTQSPTHLIKTRGQQVTLRCSPISGHKSVSWYQQVLGQGPQFIFQYYEKEERGRGNFPDRFSARQFPNYSSELNVNALLLGDSALYLCAGSRDGSEGYTFGSGTRLTVV.

The chain uses TRBV30 and TRBJ2-3; D might be TRBD2 (5 bases). Germline V lookup: CDR1 GTSNPN, CDR2 SVGIG (reference sequence). V lost 2 bases, J lost 2 bases, and 11 bases lay in between. The CDR3 is made up of 14 amino acids. CDR3 loop: CAWSRGSLTDTQYF. The CDR3 coding sequence is TGTGCCTGGAGTCGTGGGAGTCTCACAGATACGCAGTATTTT. The variable domain in full, completed from reference TRBV30 and TRBJ2-3, reads SQTIHQWPATLVQPVGSPLSLECTVEGTSNPNLYWYRQAAGRGLQLLFYSVGIGQISSEVPQNLSASRPQDRQFILSSKKLLLSDSGFYLCAWSRGSLTDTQYFGPGTRLTVL.

Details on this clone: The junction and the germline gene differ at one end; a read error may be behind it. The J gene is TRBJ1-1, the V gene TRBV19; weak D call: TRBD1 (5 bases). The CDR3 spans 13 residues. Germline CDR1 reads LNHDA; CDR2 reads SQIVND (reference sequence). CDR3 protein: CASSKSGGTEVFF. DNA of the CDR3: TGTGCCAGTAGCAAATCGGGCGGGACTGAAGTTTTCTTT.

The CDR3 spells CASSLGGGSGFAYEQYF. The CDR3 DNA sequence: TGTGCCAGCAGCTTAGGTGGGGGTAGCGGGTTCGCCTACGAGCAGTACTTC. This rearrangement joins TRBV11-2 to TRBJ2-7; 7 nucleotides align to TRBD2. V trimming: 1 base; J trimming: 2 bases; junction bases outside the gene matches: 11. This CDR3 spans 17 amino acids. Germline values: CDR1 SGHAT, CDR2 FQNNGV.

The gene calls are TRBV3-1 (or the pseudogene TRBV3-2) and TRBJ2-1; TRBD2 matches at 7 bases. The length of the CDR3 is 17 residues. Looked up from germline, CDR1 is LGHDT and CDR2 is YNNKEL (reference sequence). Trimming took 0 bases from V and 4 from J; bases not matched to a gene: 9. CDR3 residues: CASSQDRASGTYNEQFF. Written as DNA, the CDR3 is TGTGCCAGCAGCCAAGATCGGGCTAGCGGAACGTACAATGAGCAGTTCTTC.

This clone was detected only once. The V and J genes are TRBV6-6 and TRBJ2-7; perhaps TRBD2 as D (6 bases). Germline assignment: CDR1 MNHNY and CDR2 SVGAGI (reference sequence). V lost 5 bases and J 7 bases, leaving 18 bases between the germline ends. The CDR3 runs to 14 residues. CDR3 sequence: CASSPTLAVWEQYF. CDR3 in DNA: TGTGCCAGCAGTCCGACATTAGCGGTCTGGGAGCAGTACTTC.

V usage is TRBV19 and J usage is TRBJ1-6, with D possibly TRBD1 on 6 matching bases. Trimming shortened V by 5 bases and J by 6 bases, and 14 bases separated the two germline ends. The CDR3 is 15 amino acids. CDR1 and CDR2 (germline): LNHDA, SQIVND (reference sequence). CDR3 in amino acids: CASSVGTSPNSPLHF. CDR3 in DNA: TGTGCCAGTAGTGTAGGGACAAGCCCTAATTCACCCCTCCACTTT.

This clone was seen only once. The rearrangement links TRBV9 to TRBJ1-2; 7 bases align to TRBD1. The CDR3 loop spans 14 amino acids. The germline gives CDR1 SGDLS, CDR2 YYNGEE. The V gene end was trimmed by 0 bases and the J gene end by 6 bases; junction bases not matched to a gene: 5. The CDR3 loop reads CASSVGVRGDGYTF. The CDR3 DNA sequence: TGTGCCAGCAGCGTAGGGGTCAGGGGGGATGGCTACACCTTC. Full variable domain (outside the CDR3, taken from reference TRBV9 and TRBJ1-2): DSGVTQTPKHLITATGQRVTLRCSPRSGDLSVYWYQQSLDQGLQFLIQYYNGEERAKGNILERFSAQQFPDLHSELNLSSLELGDSALYFCASSVGVRGDGYTFGSGTRLTVV.

The J gene is TRBJ1-2, the V gene TRBV6-2 or TRBV6-3; 10 positions match TRBD1. This CDR3 contains 17 residues. Germline lookup yields CDR1 MNHEY and CDR2 SVGEGT. V was pared by 0 bases and J by 0 bases, with 4 bases of the junction left unmatched. CDR3: CASSYSTGTGANYGYTF. The CDR3 coding sequence is TGTGCCAGCAGTTACTCGACTGGGACAGGGGCTAACTATGGCTACACCTTC.

J is TRBJ2-3 and V is TRBV19; 11 nucleotides line up with TRBD2. Trimming took 8 bases from V and 4 from J; bases not matched to a gene: 8. The CDR3 has 15 residues. CDR1 and CDR2 from the germline V gene are LNHDA and SQIVND (reference sequence). CDR3 loop: CASALRLAGSDTQYF. The DNA of the CDR3 is TGTGCCAGTGCCTTAAGACTAGCGGGATCAGATACGCAGTATTTT.

This sequence joins TRBV25-1 and TRBJ1-2; D might be TRBD1 (6 bases). CDR1 and CDR2 (germline): MGHDK, SYGVNS. CDR3 size: 18 residues. V gave up 4 bases and J gave up 1 base, with 22 bases separating them. CDR3 protein: CASSVFSSWEGDNYGYTF. As DNA, the CDR3 is TGTGCCAGCAGTGTATTTTCGAGTTGGGAGGGGGATAACTATGGCTACACCTTC.

This rearrangement joins TRBV15 to TRBJ2-3, with 9 positions matching TRBD2. CDR1 and CDR2 from the germline V gene are LNHNV and YYDKDF (reference sequence). V was pared by 1 base and J by 3 bases, with 11 bases of the junction left unmatched. The length of the CDR3 is 18 residues. The CDR3 spells CATSRVQRGALWTDTQYF. The DNA of the CDR3 is TGTGCCACCAGCAGAGTGCAGCGGGGGGCTTTATGGACAGATACGCAGTATTTT.

J is TRBJ2-3 and V is TRBV18; no definite D call. Germline lookup yields CDR1 KGHSH and CDR2 LQKENI. This CDR3 spans 15 amino acids. Trimming cost V 3 bases and J 2 bases, with 12 bases left between them. CDR3 sequence reads: CASSPGGRDTDTQYF. In DNA form, the CDR3 reads TGTGCCAGCTCACCTGGCGGCAGAGACACAGATACGCAGTATTTT.

The table lists this clone with a count of one. The rearrangement links TRBV5-4 to TRBJ2-4, with a tentative D call TRBD2 (6 bases). The V gene lost 2 bases and the J gene lost 0 bases, with 12 bases spanning the gap. Germline CDR1 SGHNT, CDR2 YYREEE (reference sequence). The CDR3 length is 16 residues. The CDR3 nucleotides read TGTGCCAGCAGCTTTGGGCTAGCGCAAGCCAAAAACATTCAGTACTTC. As protein: CASSFGLAQAKNIQYF.

The chain has TRBV3-1 (or the pseudogene TRBV3-2) and TRBJ1-4; D is ambiguous. Trimming removed 3 bases at V and 6 bases at J, with 17 bases between. The CDR3 contains 16 residues. Germline V gives CDR1 LGHDT, CDR2 YNNKEL (reference sequence). The CDR3 sequence is CASSHSPQAYYEKLFF. In DNA, the CDR3 is TGTGCCAGCAGCCATTCCCCGCAGGCCTATTATGAAAAACTGTTTTTT.

This chain joins TRBV4-2 and TRBJ1-3, with 8 bases matching TRBD1. Germline CDR1 reads LGHNA; CDR2 reads YNFKEQ. The CDR3 runs 15 residues. The ends lost 0 bases at V and 6 bases at J; junction bases unmatched: 4. CDR3 DNA: TGTGCCAGCAGCCAAGATCAGGGGGCAATAAACACCATATATTTT. This translates into CASSQDQGAINTIYF.

The chain couples TRBV5-1 to TRBJ2-3; 10 nucleotides agree with TRBD2. Trimming cost V 0 bases and J 4 bases; bases outside gene matches: 5. Germline assignment: CDR1 SGHRS and CDR2 YFSETQ. CDR3 length: 16 amino acids. The CDR3 reads CASSLEASGSSDTQYF. Here the CDR3 DNA reads TGCGCCAGCAGCTTGGAAGCTAGCGGGAGCTCAGATACGCAGTATTTT. Full variable domain (outside the CDR3, taken from reference TRBV5-1 and TRBJ2-3): KAGVTQTPRYLIKTRGQQVTLSCSPISGHRSVSWYQQTPGQGLQFLFEYFSETQRNKGNFPGRFSGRQFSNSRSEMNVSTLELGDSALYLCASSLEASGSSDTQYFGPGTRLTVL.

The chain couples TRBV5-8 to TRBJ1-1; the D is unclear. The CDR3 covers 13 residues. Germline CDR1 SGHTS, CDR2 YDEGEE. Trimming stripped 0 bases from V and 1 base from J, with 4 bases between. The CDR3 loop is CASSLDRNTEAFF. The CDR3 DNA reads as TGTGCCAGCAGCTTGGACAGGAACACTGAAGCTTTCTTT.

The chain couples TRBV6-5 to TRBJ1-2, with 10 positions matching TRBD1. J lost 6 bases, V lost 3 bases, and 7 bases had no gene match. The germline CDR1 and CDR2 sequences are MNHEY and SVGAGI. The CDR3 sequence is 15 residues long. CDR3 region: CASSYRTGGRDGYTF. The CDR3 coding sequence is TGTGCCAGCAGTTATAGGACAGGGGGACGAGATGGCTACACCTTC.

The chain has TRBV5-1 and TRBJ2-3; D may be TRBD2 (6 bases). Germline-derived CDR1 and CDR2 are SGHRS and YFSETQ. The V end lost 0 bases, the J end lost 4 bases, and 6 bases lay between the germline ends. The CDR3 loop spans 13 amino acids. The CDR3 loop is CASSLGRADTQYF. In DNA, the CDR3 is TGCGCCAGCAGCTTGGGGAGGGCAGATACGCAGTATTTT.

The chain couples TRBV4-1 to TRBJ2-2; 7 bases fit TRBD1. Germline V lookup: CDR1 MGHRA, CDR2 YSYEKL. This CDR3 region has 16 residues. Unmatched junction bases numbered 9, after V lost 1 base and J lost 7 bases. CDR3 protein: CASSQGPDRIYGELFF. CDR3 DNA sequence: TGCGCCAGCAGCCAAGGGCCGGACAGGATCTACGGGGAGCTGTTTTTT.

V and J are TRBV24-1 and TRBJ2-5; the D gene is possibly TRBD1 (6 bases). Germline V CDR1 and CDR2: KGHDR, SFDVKD. The V end lost 4 bases, the J end lost 4 bases, and 12 bases lay between the germline ends. The CDR3 contains 14 residues. As DNA, the CDR3 is TGTGCCACCAGTGACCCTGGGGGCCCAGAGACCCAGTACTTC. Translated, it gives CATSDPGGPETQYF.

The chain uses TRBV5-5 and TRBJ1-5; a weak D match, TRBD1 (6 bases). The CDR3 runs 15 residues. Germline V gene data show CDR1 as SGHKS and CDR2 as YYEKEE (reference sequence). V lost 4 bases, J lost 1 base, and 12 bases lay in between. The CDR3: CASSPVRGSNQPQHF. CDR3 in DNA: TGTGCCAGCAGCCCAGTTAGGGGGAGCAATCAGCCCCAGCATTTT.

This chain uses TRBV7-2 with TRBJ2-1; 10 bases line up with TRBD2. The CDR3 extends over 16 amino acids. The V segment lost 1 base and the J segment 4 bases; nucleotides outside the gene matches: 4. Germline V gene data show CDR1 as SGHTA and CDR2 as FQGNSA. The CDR3: CASSLGAGGNYNEQFF. The CDR3 nucleotides are TGTGCCAGCAGCTTAGGAGCGGGGGGGAATTACAATGAGCAGTTCTTC.

The chain has TRBV28 and TRBJ1-4; TRBD1 matches at 7 bases. There are 12 residues in the CDR3. The germline V gene has CDR1 MDHEN and CDR2 SYDVKM. CDR3 nucleotides: TGTGCTGCAGGGGGTCCTAATGAAAAACTGTTTTTT. Translation: CAAGGPNEKLFF.

The V and J genes are TRBV6-6 and TRBJ1-5, with 7 bases aligning to TRBD1. V dropped 4 bases and J dropped 5; count of bases not matched to a gene: 5. Germline V gene data show CDR1 as MNHNY and CDR2 as SVGAGI (reference sequence). CDR3 length equals 14 residues. DNA for the CDR3: TGTGCCAGCAGTTCCAAGACAGGGCATCAGCCCCAGCATTTT. This gives the protein CASSSKTGHQPQHF.